This T cell receptor (beta chain) came from a study of cytomegalovirus exposure and HLA in healthy donors. The study's findings and limits: Three CMV-associated chains proved CMV antigen-specific in vitro. There were some public TCRs occurring in many donors, but most TCR sequences were rare. First-cohort TCR clusters tended to co-occur in the roughly 130 validation repertoires, a later analysis found.

With 6 bases clipped from V and 8 bases from J, the junction kept 21 bases outside the gene matches. The CDR3 runs 18 residues. Germline loops: CDR1 SGHVS, CDR2 FQNEAQ. A remark on this clone: The antigen is undetermined.

The data were produced by immunoSEQ multiplex PCR, yet TCRdb's version contains in-frame clones alone and is incomplete. The sample lists 150,000 to 200,000 clones, about 83% occurring once. The rearrangement links TRBV7-8 to TRBJ2-4; 8 nucleotides align to TRBD1. The sequencing sample was made of PBMCs. The sequence was collected from a woman aged 18 to 35 in good health and CMV-seronegative. CDR3 protein: CASSPLAGRGPRDDIQYF. The DNA for the CDR3 is TGTGCCAGCAGTCCCCTGGCCGGCAGGGGGCCGAGGGATGACATTCAGTACTTC.